The 2 T cell receptor beta chains given below trace back to one sample, sequenced in a study of cytomegalovirus exposure and HLA in healthy donors. The PCR had 60 Vbeta and 13 Jbeta primers. Sequencing used immunoSEQ multiplex PCR; TCRdb keeps in-frame clones, though not all of them. Of some 57,000 clones in the sample, approximately 70% are singletons; the top ten hold roughly a fifth. The specimen was PBMCs. The receptors come from a woman aged 55-70 years in good health and CMV-seropositive.

This clone was recorded once. The chain carries TRBV6-6 and TRBJ2-3; D gene unclear. Germline V CDR1 and CDR2: MNHNY, SVGAGI (reference sequence). This CDR3 is 12 amino acids long. Between the trimmed V and J ends, which lost 11 bases and 4 bases, there was a span of 13 bases. As DNA, the CDR3 is TGTGCCGTCAAGAGCGCCGCAGATACGCAGTATTTT. The encoded protein is CAVKSAADTQYF.

V gene TRBV7-2 combines with J gene TRBJ2-3; TRBD1 might be the D (6 bases). Germline V lookup: CDR1 SGHTA, CDR2 FQGNSA. The CDR3 is made up of 15 amino acids. V was pared by 4 bases and J by 3 bases, with 14 bases between. As DNA, the CDR3 is TGTGCCAGCAGCTCTACGTTGGGGGCGACAGATACGCAGTATTTT. It encodes CASSSTLGATDTQYF.